The 21 T cell receptor beta chains reported below all come from one sample, sequenced in a study of shared clonotypes between healthy human individuals. Some clones are missing from TCRdb's copy, which holds only in-frame ones; the method was immunoSEQ multiplex PCR. The data contain about 2.5 million clones, around 90% of them singletons. Sequencing was performed on naive CD4+ T cells from PBMCs. The subset denotes: CD45RA+ positively selected. These receptors all stem from a man aged 18 to 30 in good health. Some clones in this sample may be carry-over from other donors' samples.

The genes are TRBV2 and TRBJ2-1; the match to TRBD1 covers 7 bases. Germline CDR1 is SNHLY and CDR2 is FYNNEI. This CDR3 is built from 15 residues. J was trimmed by 5 bases and V by 7 bases; bases with no gene match: 11. The CDR3 spells CASTRRGTVDNEQFF. The DNA for the CDR3 is TGTGCCAGCACCCGCCGAGGGACAGTCGACAATGAGCAGTTCTTC.

The chain combines TRBV15 with TRBJ1-4, with TRBD1 matching 7 bases. The germline CDR1 and CDR2 sequences are LNHNV and YYDKDF (reference sequence). The junction had 11 bases not matched to a gene; V was cut back by 1 base and J by 0 bases. This CDR3 has 19 amino acids. Written as DNA, the CDR3 is TGTGCCACCAGCAGAGGCTACCGGGACAGAGAATCAACTAATGAAAAACTGTTTTTT. Amino acid sequence: CATSRGYRDRESTNEKLFF.

The chain recombines TRBV5-1 with TRBJ2-3; weak D call: TRBD2 (6 bases). V lost 4 bases and J 0 bases, leaving 12 bases between the germline ends. Germline V gene lookup returns CDR1 SGHRS and CDR2 YFSETQ. This CDR3 contains 15 residues. CDR3 DNA sequence: TGCGCCAGCAGCAGGGTAGGGACTAGCACAGATACGCAGTATTTT. It encodes CASSRVGTSTDTQYF.

Details on this clone: Other DNA variants within this sample encode the same CDR3. The rearrangement joins TRBV2 to TRBJ2-3; D unclear. V lost 4 bases and J 0 bases, leaving 5 bases between the germline ends. The CDR3 contains 13 residues. The germline V gene has CDR1 SNHLY and CDR2 FYNNEI. CDR3 protein: CASSGESTDTQYF. The CDR3 DNA sequence: TGTGCCAGCAGTGGTGAAAGCACAGATACGCAGTATTTT. The full variable domain, its missing parts supplied by reference TRBV2 and TRBJ2-3, is EPEVTQTPSHQVTQMGQEVILRCVPISNHLYFYWYRQILGQKVEFLVSFYNNEISEKSEIFDDQFSVERPDGSNFTLKIRSTKLEDSAMYFCASSGESTDTQYFGPGTRLTVL.

This clone was detected only once. The chain is built from TRBV25-1 and TRBJ2-7; the match to TRBD2 covers 8 bases. Germline CDR1 and CDR2: MGHDK and SYGVNS. This CDR3 comprises 16 residues. V was pared by 4 bases and J by 0 bases, with 8 bases of the junction left unmatched. CDR3 nucleotides: TGTGCCAGCAGTGGCCAACGACTAGCGAACTCCTACGAGCAGTACTTC. It codes for CASSGQRLANSYEQYF.

The chain couples TRBV7-8 to TRBJ1-2, with a weak D call TRBD1 (5 bases). The germline gives CDR1 SGHVS, CDR2 FQNEAQ. The CDR3 covers 13 residues. Trimming took off 1 base at V and 7 bases at J, with 10 bases between the two ends. CDR3 sequence (DNA): TGTGCCAGCAGCTTAGGGCAGGGTCGTGGCTACACCTTC. Its translation: CASSLGQGRGYTF.

The chain joins TRBV5-6 to TRBJ2-5; tentative D call: TRBD1 (5 bases). V lost 5 bases to trimming and J lost 5 bases, with 16 bases between them. This CDR3 region has 14 residues. The germline gives CDR1 SGHDT, CDR2 YYEEEE. The CDR3 sequence: CASSQTVNAETQYF. CDR3 nucleotides: TGTGCCAGCAGTCAGACAGTCAATGCCGAGACCCAGTACTTC.

This CDR3 is CASSHGRNSYEQYF. CDR3 in DNA: TGCGCCAGCAGCCACGGGAGGAACTCCTACGAGCAGTACTTC. The rearrangement uses TRBV4-1 and TRBJ2-5; TRBD2 agrees at 7 bases. The assigned J gene may be wrong: the sequence end matches TRBJ2-7 better. Germline CDR1 reads MGHRA; CDR2 reads YSYEKL. This CDR3 comprises 14 residues.

Concerning this clone: This same CDR3 is encoded by further DNA sequences in the sample. The CDR3 DNA is TGCAGCGTTGAACAGGGGCAGGAGACCCAGTACTTC. Its protein product is CSVEQGQETQYF. The rearrangement joins TRBV29-1 to TRBJ2-5; tentative D call: TRBD1 (6 bases). Trimming took off 2 bases at V and 5 bases at J, with 9 bases between the two ends. The CDR3 sequence is 12 residues long. CDR1 SQVTM and CDR2 ANQGSEA come from the germline V gene.

This chain connects TRBV29-1 to TRBJ2-2; D not certain. CDR3 length: 12 residues. Germline CDR1 and CDR2: SQVTM and ANQGSEA. CDR3 in DNA: TGCGGGGTCCTACTCTACACCGGGGAGCTGTTTTTT. This encodes CGVLLYTGELFF.

The CDR3 sequence is CASSSTGVLYEQYF. The CDR3 nucleotides are TGCGCCAGCAGCTCGACAGGGGTTCTATACGAGCAGTACTTC. The V gene is TRBV5-1, the J gene TRBJ2-7, with TRBD1 matching 8 bases. V was pared by 3 bases and J by 4 bases, with 6 bases of the junction left unmatched. The CDR3 runs to 14 residues. Germline CDR1 reads SGHRS; CDR2 reads YFSETQ.

On this clone itself: This specimen includes other DNA sequences encoding the same CDR3. This sequence joins TRBV11-3 and TRBJ2-1; 9 positions agree with TRBD1. J was trimmed by 2 bases and V by 5 bases; bases with no gene match: 4. Germline V lookup: CDR1 SGHNT, CDR2 YENEEA. The CDR3 is 15 residues long. CDR3 DNA sequence: TGTGCCAGCAGCCCTGGACAGGGGACCTACAATGAGCAGTTCTTC. It yields the protein CASSPGQGTYNEQFF.

The V call is TRBV29-1, the J call TRBJ2-5, with TRBD1 identical over 9 bases. From germline, CDR1 is SQVTM and CDR2 ANQGSEA. V shed 4 bases, J shed 3 bases, and the junction held 12 bases outside the gene matches. The CDR3 loop spans 16 amino acids. CDR3 sequence: CSVGRVTGTGKETQYF. CDR3 sequence (DNA): TGCAGCGTTGGGAGGGTTACCGGGACAGGGAAAGAGACCCAGTACTTC.

Points on this clone: The same CDR3 also results from other DNA sequences found in this sample. This rearrangement joins TRBV7-9 to TRBJ2-3, with 9 bases identical to TRBD1. The CDR3 is 14 amino acids. Germline assignment: CDR1 SEHNR and CDR2 FQNEAQ (reference sequence). Unmatched junction bases numbered 4, after V lost 5 bases and J lost 4 bases. CDR3 loop: CASSLDRGADTQYF. The CDR3 nucleotides are TGTGCCAGCAGCCTGGACAGGGGTGCAGATACGCAGTATTTT.

This clone was counted once. The chain has TRBV2 and TRBJ2-1; TRBD2 aligns across 9 bases. The CDR3 has 17 residues. CDR1 and CDR2 from the germline V gene are SNHLY and FYNNEI. Trimming took 6 bases from V and 8 from J; bases not matched to a gene: 17. The CDR3 DNA reads TGTGCCAGCAGGGCCGGGACTAGCCCCCATCCAAGGGATGAGCAGTTCTTC. Amino acids: CASRAGTSPHPRDEQFF. The full variable domain, completed using reference TRBV2 and TRBJ2-1, is EPEVTQTPSHQVTQMGQEVILRCVPISNHLYFYWYRQILGQKVEFLVSFYNNEISEKSEIFDDQFSVERPDGSNFTLKIRSTKLEDSAMYFCASRAGTSPHPRDEQFFGPGTRLTVL.

This sequence joins TRBV11-2 and TRBJ1-1, with D unclear. The CDR3 contains 13 residues. Germline values: CDR1 SGHAT, CDR2 FQNNGV. V dropped 5 bases and J dropped 6 bases, with 13 bases sitting between them. CDR3 sequence: CASSARVGAEAFF. CDR3 in DNA: TGTGCCAGCAGCGCCCGAGTCGGCGCTGAAGCTTTCTTT.

The CDR3 nucleotides are TGTGCCAGCAGCGTTATTTCGGGCACTGAAGCTTTCTTT. It encodes CASSVISGTEAFF. The rearrangement joins TRBV11-2 to TRBJ1-1; no firm D call. V lost 5 bases and J lost 4, with 11 bases in between. The CDR3 is 13 amino acids. Germline V gene data show CDR1 as SGHAT and CDR2 as FQNNGV.

This sequence joins TRBV5-6 and TRBJ1-5, with D possibly TRBD1 on 6 matching bases. Germline CDR1 reads SGHDT; CDR2 reads YYEEEE. This CDR3 spans 16 amino acids. The V gene lost 3 bases and the J gene lost 4 bases, with 17 bases spanning the gap. CDR3 nucleotides: TGTGCCAGCAGCTCTCGACAGGACATGGCGAATCAGCCCCAGCATTTT. It translates to CASSSRQDMANQPQHF.

The V and J genes are TRBV7-9 and TRBJ2-7; 9 bases agree with TRBD1. The V and J ends lost 2 bases and 4 bases, in that order; junction bases with no gene match: 3. In germline, CDR1 is SEHNR, CDR2 FQNEAQ (reference sequence). This CDR3 is built from 14 residues. The CDR3 here is CASSLWDRAYEQYF. CDR3 sequence (DNA): TGTGCCAGCAGCTTATGGGACAGGGCTTACGAGCAGTACTTC.

The chain uses TRBV9 and TRBJ1-1, with TRBD1 matching 7 bases. Losses at the gene ends were 4 bases for V and 0 bases for J; bases not matched to a gene: 6. Germline values: CDR1 SGDLS, CDR2 YYNGEE. This CDR3 has 15 residues. The CDR3 here is CASSPRGGMNTEAFF. The CDR3 DNA reads as TGTGCCAGCAGCCCCCGAGGGGGCATGAACACTGAAGCTTTCTTT.

The genes are TRBV6-5 and TRBJ1-2; maybe TRBD1 (6 bases). This CDR3 region has 14 residues. V lost 0 bases to trimming and J lost 8 bases, with 13 bases between them. Germline-derived CDR1 and CDR2 are MNHEY and SVGAGI. CDR3 DNA sequence: TGTGCCAGCAGTTACTCCGCAGGGGCTGGGGGCTACACCTTC. Translated: CASSYSAGAGGYTF.